The 27 T cell receptor beta chains below all came from one sample that was sequenced in a study of T-cell memory formation after mild COVID-19. TCRdb redid the calling of the 5' RACE reads with MiXCR, one entry per CDR3 protein. This table holds roughly 150,000 distinct CDR3 sequences, roughly 13% found once. The sequencing input was PBMCs or a T cell subset sorted from them (not recorded which). These receptors all stem from a man between 18 and 35 years old who had mild COVID-19 (a few samples of this study predate the infection). Cell type and time point are not known.

The chain employs TRBV6-6 and TRBJ2-3, with D perhaps being TRBD1 or TRBD2 (5 bases each). Germline values: CDR1 MNHNY, CDR2 SVGAGI (reference sequence). The CDR3 has 15 residues. V lost 2 bases to trimming and J lost 3 bases, with 12 bases between them. This CDR3 reads CASSYRDPGTDTQYF. DNA for the CDR3: TGTGCCAGCAGTTACCGGGACCCGGGGACAGATACGCAGTATTTT.

Only a few counts were recorded for this clonotype. The chain uses TRBV18 and TRBJ2-2; TRBD1 matches at 10 bases. Losses at the gene ends were 1 base for V and 3 bases for J; bases not matched to a gene: 2. This CDR3 comprises 16 residues. Germline V lookup: CDR1 KGHSH, CDR2 LQKENI. This CDR3 is CASSPRGQGDTGELFF. CDR3 nucleotides: TGTGCCAGCTCACCACGCGGACAGGGGGACACCGGGGAGCTGTTTTTT.

Only a few counts were recorded for this clonotype. This chain uses TRBV5-1 with TRBJ2-4; possible D gene TRBD2, 7 bases. CDR3 length equals 15 residues. Germline V CDR1 and CDR2: SGHRS, YFSETQ. Trimming stripped 0 bases from V and 1 base from J, with 8 bases between. The chain's CDR3 is CASSLGGGAKNIQYF. The CDR3, as DNA: TGCGCCAGCAGCTTGGGGGGGGGCGCCAAAAACATTCAGTACTTC.

This clonotype has only a few counts. This chain joins TRBV6-5 and TRBJ2-1; no firm D call. V gave up 8 bases and J gave up 4 bases, with 12 bases separating them. The CDR3 has 13 amino acids. The germline V gene encodes CDR1 MNHEY and CDR2 SVGAGI. The CDR3 is CASLSREYNEQFF. CDR3 coding DNA: TGTGCCAGCCTTTCAAGGGAATACAATGAGCAGTTCTTC.

This clonotype was detected only a few times. V and J are TRBV6-5 and TRBJ1-1, with D perhaps TRBD1 (5 bases). Trimming stripped 6 bases from V and 1 base from J, with 18 bases between. The CDR3 loop spans 16 amino acids. Germline V gene lookup returns CDR1 MNHEY and CDR2 SVGAGI. The CDR3 here is CASSSPRGRGNTEAFF. CDR3 nucleotides: TGTGCCAGCAGCTCCCCCCGAGGGAGGGGGAACACTGAAGCTTTCTTT.

The chain joins TRBV5-1 to TRBJ1-1; maybe TRBD1 (5 bases). V dropped 4 bases and J dropped 4 bases, with 14 bases sitting between them. CDR1 and CDR2 from the germline V gene are SGHRS and YFSETQ. The CDR3 is 14 residues long. CDR3 bases: TGCGCCAGCAGCCCCTGGGGGGGAGGCACTGAAGCTTTCTTT. It codes for CASSPWGGGTEAFF.

This sequence joins TRBV4-3 and TRBJ2-3; no clear D gene. With 0 bases removed from V and 6 bases from J, the gap between germline ends came to 4 bases. The CDR3 extends over 12 amino acids. Germline lookup yields CDR1 LGHNA and CDR2 YSLEER. The CDR3 nucleotides read TGCGCCAGCAGCCAAGAGGGCGATACGCAGTATTTT. Its protein is CASSQEGDTQYF.

The gene calls are TRBV10-3 and TRBJ2-7, with 9 bases that match TRBD2. Germline V lookup: CDR1 ENHRY, CDR2 SYGVKD. The CDR3 totals 13 residues. V lost 10 bases, J lost 5 bases, and 9 bases stayed unmatched. This CDR3 is CATRREGGDEQYF. The DNA for the CDR3 is TGTGCCACCCGGCGGGAGGGGGGGGACGAGCAGTACTTC.

The sample holds a few counts of this clonotype. V is TRBV12-3 or TRBV12-4 and J is TRBJ1-2; D is possibly TRBD1 (6 bases). V was trimmed by 4 bases and J by 6 bases, leaving 12 bases between them. The CDR3 has 13 amino acids. This CDR3 reads CASSWRAGDGYTF. CDR3 sequence (DNA): TGTGCCAGCAGTTGGAGGGCAGGGGATGGCTACACCTTC.

The chain recombines TRBV6-2 or TRBV6-3 with TRBJ2-1, with no clear D. The V end lost 8 bases, the J end lost 10 bases, and 30 bases lay between the germline ends. The V gene's germline CDR1 is MNHEY and CDR2 SVGEGT. The CDR3 runs to 17 residues. This chain's CDR3 is CASRPVPPGPRVREQFF. The CDR3 DNA follows: TGTGCCAGCCGCCCCGTGCCACCTGGGCCTCGGGTGAGGGAGCAGTTCTTC.

The V gene is TRBV9, the J gene TRBJ2-4; D may match TRBD1 or TRBD2 (5 bases each). The V end lost 4 bases, the J end lost 4 bases, and 12 bases lay between the germline ends. Germline-derived CDR1 and CDR2 are SGDLS and YYNGEE. This CDR3 has 14 amino acids. The CDR3 is CASSSGPEKNIQYF. The CDR3 nucleotides read TGTGCCAGCAGCTCGGGACCCGAAAAAAACATTCAGTACTTC.

The V and J genes are TRBV4-3 and TRBJ2-3; no clear D. There are 14 residues in the CDR3. CDR1 and CDR2 from the germline V gene are LGHNA and YSLEER. V gave up 1 base and J gave up 4 bases, with 9 bases separating them. The CDR3 sequence: CASSQVVSPDTQYF. As DNA, the CDR3 is TGCGCCAGCAGCCAAGTAGTGTCTCCAGATACGCAGTATTTT.

This chain links TRBV5-1 with TRBJ2-7; 12 nucleotides agree with TRBD1. Germline values: CDR1 SGHRS, CDR2 YFSETQ. The CDR3 has 15 amino acids. With V trimmed by 0 bases and J by 5 bases, 3 bases remained unmatched. CDR3 nucleotides: TGCGCCAGCAGCTTGGAAGGGACAGGGGGCAACGAGCAGTACTTC. Translating it yields CASSLEGTGGNEQYF.

In its sample, this clonotype was seen a few times. The CDR3 loop is CASALAGGYEQYV. The CDR3 region has the DNA TGCGCCAGCGCCCTGGCGGGAGGGTACGAGCAGTACGTC. J is TRBJ2-7 and V is TRBV5-1, with 9 bases matching TRBD2. Germline V gene sequence: CDR1 SGHRS, CDR2 YFSETQ. V shed 7 bases, J shed 4 bases, and the junction held 6 bases outside the gene matches. The CDR3 totals 13 residues.

Remarks on this clonotype: A single base separates this from a much larger clone, so it may be a read error. Written as DNA, the CDR3 is TGTGCCAGCAGTACCGGTGGAAACACCATATATTTT. Translation gives CASSTGGNTIYF. This chain uses TRBV6-6 with TRBJ1-3, with D unclear. The V gene lost 5 bases and the J gene lost 3 bases, with 5 bases spanning the gap. Germline V lookup: CDR1 MNHNY, CDR2 SVGAGI (reference sequence). CDR3 length: 12 amino acids.

This clonotype was detected only a few times. The chain uses TRBV14 and TRBJ2-4; no clear D gene. V was pared by 4 bases and J by 0 bases, with 7 bases between. CDR3 length equals 14 residues. Germline CDR1 SGHDN, CDR2 FVKESK. The CDR3 spells CASSPHLAKNIQYF. CDR3 bases: TGTGCCAGCAGCCCCCACCTAGCCAAAAACATTCAGTACTTC.

A few counts support this clonotype. The chain combines TRBV5-1 with TRBJ2-1; TRBD1 matches at 9 bases. This CDR3 contains 15 residues. The germline CDR1 and CDR2 sequences are SGHRS and YFSETQ. J gave up 2 bases and V 2 bases, and 2 bases lay outside the gene matches. The CDR3 protein is CASSFRDRAYNEQFF. CDR3 coding DNA: TGCGCCAGCAGCTTCCGGGACAGGGCCTACAATGAGCAGTTCTTC. The full variable domain, in which reference TRBV5-1 and TRBJ2-1 provide the parts outside the CDR3, is KAGVTQTPRYLIKTRGQQVTLSCSPISGHRSVSWYQQTPGQGLQFLFEYFSETQRNKGNFPGRFSGRQFSNSRSEMNVSTLELGDSALYLCASSFRDRAYNEQFFGPGTRLTVL.

The rearrangement uses TRBV18 and TRBJ2-7; D unclear. Germline assignment: CDR1 KGHSH and CDR2 LQKENI. Trimming took 4 bases from V and 2 from J, leaving 12 bases between them. The CDR3 extends over 14 amino acids. The CDR3 nucleotides read TGTGCCAGCTCACGCACCGATGGTCCCTACGAGCAGTACTTC. This sequence encodes CASSRTDGPYEQYF.

This clonotype was found a few times. The rearrangement links TRBV3-1 to TRBJ1-6, with D hard to call. Germline CDR1 is LGHDT and CDR2 is YNNKEL (reference sequence). This CDR3 spans 14 amino acids. V lost 6 bases and J lost 7, with 13 bases in between. CDR3 amino acids: CASRLLVENSPLHF. CDR3 bases: TGTGCCAGCAGGCTCTTGGTGGAGAATTCACCCCTCCACTTT. The full variable domain, its missing parts supplied by reference TRBV3-1 and TRBJ1-6, is DTAVSQTPKYLVTQMGNDKSIKCEQNLGHDTMYWYKQDSKKFLKIMFSYNNKELIINETVPNRFSPKSPDKAHLNLHINSLELGDSAVYFCASRLLVENSPLHFGNGTRLTVT.

In this sample, this clonotype turned up many times. V is TRBV7-2 and J is TRBJ1-4; 7 bases fit TRBD1. V dropped 1 base and J dropped 6; count of bases not matched to a gene: 2. The CDR3 totals 14 residues. Per germline, CDR1 SGHTA and CDR2 FQGNSA. CDR3 residues: CASSLDGTDEKLFF. In DNA form, the CDR3 reads TGTGCCAGCAGCTTAGACGGGACAGATGAAAAACTGTTTTTT.

This clonotype was seen a handful of times. This sequence joins TRBV11-2 and TRBJ2-7; D unclear. The CDR3 is 13 amino acids. The ends were cut back, 5 bases at V and 3 bases at J, with 11 bases in the middle. Looked up from germline, CDR1 is SGHAT and CDR2 is FQNNGV. The CDR3: CASSPIRVYEQYF. DNA of the CDR3: TGTGCCAGCAGCCCCATTCGGGTCTACGAGCAGTACTTC.

The rearrangement links TRBV7-2 to TRBJ1-5; D is undetermined. The germline V gene encodes CDR1 SGHTA and CDR2 FQGNSA. CDR3 length: 14 amino acids. V lost 0 bases and J lost 1, with 4 bases in between. The CDR3 coding sequence is TGTGCCAGCAGCTTAGCGTGGAGCAATCAGCCCCAGCATTTT. It translates to CASSLAWSNQPQHF. Full variable domain (missing parts from reference TRBV7-2 and TRBJ1-5): GAGVSQSPSNKVTEKGKDVELRCDPISGHTALYWYRQSLGQGLEFLIYFQGNSAPDKSGLPSDRFSAERTGGSVSTLTIQRTQQEDSAVYLCASSLAWSNQPQHFGDGTRLSIL.

This clonotype showed up many times. CDR3 amino acids: CASSFDKTSYEQYF. CDR3 coding DNA: TGCGCCAGCAGCTTCGACAAAACCTCCTACGAGCAGTACTTC. The chain is built from TRBV5-1 and TRBJ2-7; D ambiguous. V lost 2 bases to trimming and J lost 0 bases, with 9 bases between them. The CDR3 runs to 14 residues. Germline V lookup: CDR1 SGHRS, CDR2 YFSETQ.

The V gene is TRBV19, the J gene TRBJ1-5; D is unclear. The CDR3 loop spans 11 amino acids. Germline V CDR1 and CDR2: LNHDA, SQIVND (reference sequence). The V gene lost 9 bases and the J gene lost 6 bases, with 9 bases spanning the gap. The CDR3 region has the DNA TGTGCCAGCGGTATCCTTCAGCCCCAGCATTTT. Translation: CASGILQPQHF. The full variable domain, with the rest looked up from reference TRBV19 and TRBJ1-5, is DGGITQSPKYLFRKEGQNVTLSCEQNLNHDAMYWYRQDPGQGLRLIYYSQIVNDFQKGDIAEGYSVSREKKESFPLTVTSAQKNPTAFYLCASGILQPQHFGDGTRLSIL.

This clonotype was seen at least ten times. This rearrangement joins TRBV7-2 to TRBJ2-1, with D perhaps matching TRBD1 or TRBD2 (5 bases each). Germline V lookup: CDR1 SGHTA, CDR2 FQGNSA. The length of the CDR3 is 15 residues. V lost 1 base to trimming and J lost 3 bases, with 10 bases between them. The CDR3 DNA reads TGTGCCAGCAGCTTAGATTGGGGGAACTACAATGAGCAGTTCTTC. It specifies CASSLDWGNYNEQFF. Full variable domain (outside the CDR3, taken from reference TRBV7-2 and TRBJ2-1): GAGVSQSPSNKVTEKGKDVELRCDPISGHTALYWYRQSLGQGLEFLIYFQGNSAPDKSGLPSDRFSAERTGGSVSTLTIQRTQQEDSAVYLCASSLDWGNYNEQFFGPGTRLTVL.

The rearrangement links TRBV18 to TRBJ2-2; D ambiguous. This CDR3 comprises 14 residues. The V end lost 2 bases, the J end lost 5 bases, and 9 bases lay between the germline ends. Germline-derived CDR1 and CDR2 are KGHSH and LQKENI. The CDR3 DNA reads as TGTGCCAGCTCACCAGCATTCTTAACCGGGGAGCTGTTTTTT. Encoded protein: CASSPAFLTGELFF.

This clonotype has only a few counts. The chain's CDR3 is CASGVRPLHF. CDR3 nucleotides: TGTGCCAGTGGGGTGAGACCCCTCCACTTT. The chain couples TRBV28 to TRBJ1-6, with D unresolved. CDR3 length: 10 residues. Germline V gene lookup returns CDR1 MDHEN and CDR2 SYDVKM. The V end lost 9 bases, the J end lost 12 bases, and 9 bases lay between the germline ends. The full variable domain, rest sourced from reference TRBV28 and TRBJ1-6, is DVKVTQSSRYLVKRTGEKVFLECVQDMDHENMFWYRQDPGLGLRLIYFSYDVKMKEKGDIPEGYSVSREKKERFSLILESASTNQTSMYLCASGVRPLHFGNGTRLTVT.